This T cell receptor (beta chain) was retrieved from a study of T cell repertoires in cytomegalovirus infection. Study overall: Matching HLA type, along with CMV infection, was indicated by public TCR beta signatures.

This clonotype was counted only a few times. The antigen is undetermined. Via MiXCR, TCRdb re-called the reads, giving one row per CDR3 protein. The sample includes nearly 650,000 distinct CDR3 sequences, 20% to 25% of them seen just once. Study results and caveats: Summed frequency of shared TCR beta families picked out CMV carriers who also had the relevant HLA. Predominance within the ex vivo response was attributable to HLA-C-restricted CMV-specific TCR beta clonotypes.

This receptor was identified in a human donor in good health (CMV status not recorded). Some clones in this sample may be carry-over from other donors' samples. The sample comprised CD8+ T cells from PBMCs.

The CDR3 DNA sequence: TGCAGCGTTGACCTCGGCATCTATGGCTACACCTTC. Its translation is CSVDLGIYGYTF. This chain uses TRBV29-1 with TRBJ1-2; no clear D. Trimming cost V 3 bases and J 4 bases, with 9 bases left between them. The CDR3 sequence is 12 residues long. Germline V gene data show CDR1 as SQVTM and CDR2 as ANQGSEA.